The T cell receptor beta chain under discussion was sequenced for a study of cytomegalovirus exposure and HLA in healthy donors. The ends were cut back, 2 bases at V and 5 bases at J, with 15 bases in the middle. Germline CDR1 and CDR2: SGDLS and YYNGEE. This CDR3 region has 15 residues. PCR amplification relied on 60 Vbeta primers (plus 13 Jbeta primers). The data were produced by immunoSEQ multiplex PCR, yet TCRdb's version contains in-frame clones alone and is incomplete. This table holds under 150,000 clones, about 78% found once. This clone was observed once. The receptor was derived from a male donor in good health and CMV-seronegative. V usage is TRBV9 and J usage is TRBJ2-3; D may be TRBD2 (6 bases). Source material: PBMCs. The CDR3 coding sequence is TGTGCCAGCAGCGTGTACGCTAGCGTGGGAGATACGCAGTATTTT. It translates to CASSVYASVGDTQYF.